The rows below give T cell receptor beta chains drawn from one sample of a study of T cell changes during pregnancy in multiple sclerosis. The table came from immunoSEQ multiplex PCR; TCRdb's copy has only in-frame clones and leaves some out. This sample carries around 66,000 clones, 90% to 95% of them seen once, and the ten largest clones take under 2.5%. The material was peripheral blood, obtained in the third trimester of pregnancy. Receptors were obtained from a female donor in good health, enrolled as a control in a pregnancy study. Each CDR3 is given with its conserved first and last residue.

V gene: TRBV6-1
CDR3 protein: CASQGQTPWGEQYF

V gene: TRBV4-1
CDR3 protein: CASSQGTSEQFF

V gene: TRBV7-9
CDR3 protein: CASSQDLFPSGSTYEQYF

V gene: TRBV27
CDR3 protein: CASSPTRRSEAYEQYF

V gene: TRBV29-1
CDR3 protein: CSAEGGGAKNIQYF

V gene: TRBV5-1
CDR3 protein: CASSRNGLADTGELFF

V gene: TRBV29-1
CDR3 protein: CSVGGGRMNTEAFF

V gene: TRBV19
CDR3 protein: CASSSGTAQETQYF

V gene: TRBV5-6
CDR3 protein: CASTPGTVLYNEQFF

V gene: TRBV5-4
CDR3 protein: CASSLAGPGYTF

V gene: TRBV7-6
CDR3 protein: CASSFEGGGQPQHF

V gene: TRBV6-6
CDR3 protein: CASSPNRGTLQETQYF

V gene: TRBV6-5
CDR3 protein: CAARDGTSGEQYF

V gene: TRBV9
CDR3 protein: CASSAGARTDYNEQFF

V gene: TRBV4-1
CDR3 protein: CASSLGTSGSSYEQYF

V gene: TRBV14
CDR3 protein: CASSQGTGLSNEQFF

V gene: TRBV30
CDR3 protein: CAWTGTKVTEAFF

V gene: TRBV2
CDR3 protein: CASSRTGLSTDTQYF

V gene: TRBV19
CDR3 protein: CASSFRSSGEQFF

V gene: TRBV6-1
CDR3 protein: CASSAYSGGQFF

V gene: TRBV5-1
CDR3 protein: CASSDRARRTGELFF

V gene: TRBV2
CDR3 protein: CASTAATYEQYF

V gene: TRBV19
CDR3 protein: CASSIVSTEAFF

V gene: TRBV6-8
CDR3 protein: CASSYSLALELAGEGLELFF

V gene: TRBV2
CDR3 protein: CASTQGVLTDTQYF